This T cell receptor (beta chain) was observed in a study of T cells in Graves' hyperthyroidism and ophthalmopathy. About the study: The initial diagnosis was the point when peripheral blood was collected, ahead of any treatment.

The CDR3 is made up of 15 amino acids. J lost 2 bases, V lost 4 bases, and 4 bases had no gene match. Germline CDR1 and CDR2: MRHNA and SNTAGT. From RNA transcripts, TCR beta CDR3 regions were amplified. The TCR CDR3 first-round RT-PCR relied on the HTBI primer set. MiXCR, applied by TCRdb to the multiplex PCR reads, yields one record per CDR3 protein. The sample shows roughly 380,000 distinct CDR3 sequences, roughly 15% of them seen only once. This clonotype was counted between two and nine times. Patients counted as stable if ophthalmopathy did not develop within 18 months. Exclusion criteria comprised uncontrolled infection, other autoimmune disease, pregnancy or lactation.

This chain uses TRBV6-4 with TRBJ2-1; TRBD2 agrees at 8 bases. Sample: blood. The source of this sequence is a woman in her late teens or twenties with Graves' hyperthyroidism. Here the CDR3 DNA reads TGTGCCAGCAGTGCCCAAGCGGGAGCCTACAATGAGCAGTTCTTC. Amino acid sequence: CASSAQAGAYNEQFF.